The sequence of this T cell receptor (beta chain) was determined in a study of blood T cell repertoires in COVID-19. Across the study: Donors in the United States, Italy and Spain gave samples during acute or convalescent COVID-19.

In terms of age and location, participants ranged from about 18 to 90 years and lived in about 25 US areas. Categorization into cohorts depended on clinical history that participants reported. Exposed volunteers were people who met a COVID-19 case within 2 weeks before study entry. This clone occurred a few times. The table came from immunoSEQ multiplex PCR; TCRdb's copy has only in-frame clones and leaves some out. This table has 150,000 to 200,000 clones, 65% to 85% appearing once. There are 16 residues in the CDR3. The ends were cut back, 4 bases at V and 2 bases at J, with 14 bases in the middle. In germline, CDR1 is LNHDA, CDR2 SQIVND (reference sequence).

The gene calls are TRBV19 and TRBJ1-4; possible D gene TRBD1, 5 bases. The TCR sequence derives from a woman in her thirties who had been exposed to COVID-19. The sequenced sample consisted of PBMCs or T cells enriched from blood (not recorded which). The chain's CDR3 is CASSTQGRGTNEKLFF. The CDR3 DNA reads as TGTGCCAGTAGTACCCAGGGAAGGGGTACTAATGAAAAACTGTTTTTT.